The next 2 T cell receptor beta chains were all read from a single sample in a study of CD8+CD57+ T cells in acquired aplastic anemia. According to the study, genomic DNA was the template for TCR beta VDJ and CDR3 profiling. TCRdb analysed the reads with MiXCR anew, one entry per CDR3 protein. The sample holds around 170,000 distinct CDR3 sequences, roughly half seen once. For sequencing, patients were chosen who had shown expansion of CD8+CD57+ cells by flow cytometry. The sequenced sample consisted of sorted CD4+, CD8+, or CD8+CD57+ T cells (not recorded which) from PBMCs. The origin of the receptors is a human donor with aplastic anemia.

For the CDR3, the DNA is TGTGCCAGCACTCCGGACAGGGCGAAAGAGACCCAGTACTTC. Translating gives CASTPDRAKETQYF. This chain uses TRBV2 with TRBJ2-5; 8 positions agree with TRBD1. V dropped 7 bases and J dropped 3; count of bases not matched to a gene: 7. The CDR3 sequence is 14 residues long. The germline gives CDR1 SNHLY, CDR2 FYNNEI. Full variable domain (remainder filled in from reference TRBV2 and TRBJ2-5): EPEVTQTPSHQVTQMGQEVILRCVPISNHLYFYWYRQILGQKVEFLVSFYNNEISEKSEIFDDQFSVERPDGSNFTLKIRSTKLEDSAMYFCASTPDRAKETQYFGPGTRLLVL.

V gene TRBV9 combines with J gene TRBJ2-7, with 9 bases matching TRBD2. V was clipped by 4 bases and J by 2 bases; unmatched bases: 4. The germline CDR1 and CDR2 sequences are SGDLS and YYNGEE. The CDR3 has 14 residues. CDR3 region: CASSRTSETYEQYF. CDR3 bases: TGTGCCAGCAGCCGGACTAGCGAGACCTACGAGCAGTACTTC.